This passage covers 28 T cell receptor beta chains from one sample sequenced in a study of T cell responses to AZD1222 COVID-19 vaccine. The data were produced by immunoSEQ multiplex PCR, yet TCRdb's version contains in-frame clones alone and is incomplete. This sample has some 99,000 clones, with about 89% found just once. The sample was peripheral blood, taken 28 days after the second AZD1222 dose. These receptors came from an adult who received the AZD1222 COVID-19 vaccine.

CDR3: CASGPQREKETQYF. In DNA, the CDR3 is TGTGCCAGCGGACCTCAGAGGGAGAAGGAGACCCAGTACTTC. The rearrangement joins TRBV7-8 to TRBJ2-5, with D possibly being TRBD2 (5 bases). Between the trimmed V and J ends, which lost 8 bases and 5 bases, there was a span of 18 bases. The CDR3 covers 14 residues. Germline loops: CDR1 SGHVS, CDR2 FQNEAQ.

CDR3 sequence: CASSDYGTGPLGEQFF. CDR3 DNA sequence: TGTGCCAGTAGTGACTACGGGACAGGGCCACTAGGTGAGCAGTTCTTC. V usage is TRBV19 and J usage is TRBJ2-1, with 9 bases that match TRBD1. There are 16 residues in the CDR3. J lost 9 bases, V lost 5 bases, and 14 bases had no gene match. Germline V CDR1 and CDR2: LNHDA, SQIVND (reference sequence).

The J gene is TRBJ1-5, the V gene TRBV28, with 7 bases aligning to TRBD1. Per the germline V gene, CDR1 is MDHEN and CDR2 is SYDVKM. V dropped 1 base and J dropped 3; count of bases not matched to a gene: 6. The CDR3 is 16 amino acids. DNA for the CDR3: TGTGCCAGCAGTTTATCAGGGGGAGGCCTCAATCAGCCCCAGCATTTT. It yields the protein CASSLSGGGLNQPQHF. Together with reference TRBV28 and TRBJ1-5, the CDR3 gives the full variable domain: DVKVTQSSRYLVKRTGEKVFLECVQDMDHENMFWYRQDPGLGLRLIYFSYDVKMKEKGDIPEGYSVSREKKERFSLILESASTNQTSMYLCASSLSGGGLNQPQHFGDGTRLSIL.

The chain recombines TRBV24-1 with TRBJ1-4; no firm D call. This CDR3 spans 16 amino acids. V lost 3 bases and J 7 bases, leaving 17 bases between the germline ends. Germline lookup yields CDR1 KGHDR and CDR2 SFDVKD. In DNA, the CDR3 is TGTGCCACCAGTGATCCTGGAGCGGGTCGGGGTGAAAAACTGTTTTTT. Protein: CATSDPGAGRGEKLFF.

J is TRBJ1-1 and V is TRBV27; a weak D match, TRBD1 (5 bases). Trimming shortened V by 2 bases and J by 9 bases, and 10 bases separated the two germline ends. Germline-derived CDR1 and CDR2 are MNHEY and SMNVEV (reference sequence). This CDR3 is 12 amino acids long. CDR3 sequence reads: CASSLIGGKAFF. Here the CDR3 DNA reads TGTGCCAGCAGTTTAATCGGGGGTAAAGCTTTCTTT.

This chain connects TRBV19 to TRBJ1-1; 7 bases align to TRBD1. With V trimmed by 6 bases and J by 8 bases, 6 bases remained unmatched. CDR1 is LNHDA, CDR2 SQIVND, per germline (reference sequence). The CDR3 is made up of 12 amino acids. In nucleotides, the CDR3 is TGTGCCAGTAGGTGGCTACAGGGGGAAGCTTTCTTT. This encodes CASRWLQGEAFF.

The chain combines TRBV5-1 with TRBJ1-2, with TRBD1 matching over 9 bases. CDR3 length: 13 residues. Germline-derived CDR1 and CDR2 are SGHRS and YFSETQ. The V gene end was trimmed by 4 bases and the J gene end by 9 bases; junction bases not matched to a gene: 7. The DNA of the CDR3 is TGCGCCAGCAGCCGGGGACAGGGTGAACGCTACACCTTC. This codes for CASSRGQGERYTF.

The J gene is TRBJ2-2, the V gene TRBV11-1; no reliable D call. V lost 3 bases to trimming and J lost 5 bases, with 10 bases between them. The CDR3 runs 14 residues. Germline CDR1 SGHAT, CDR2 FQDESV (reference sequence). The CDR3 region has the DNA TGTGCCAGCAGCTTTACCGGCAGGACCGGGGAGCTGTTTTTT. Translation gives CASSFTGRTGELFF.

The chain couples TRBV5-4 to TRBJ2-5; D gene uncertain. In germline, CDR1 is SGHNT, CDR2 YYREEE (reference sequence). The CDR3 covers 14 residues. Trimming took off 1 base at V and 1 base at J, with 8 bases between the two ends. For the CDR3, the DNA is TGTGCCAGCAGCTTGAGTCCAACCCAAGAGACCCAGTACTTC. It specifies CASSLSPTQETQYF.

The chain employs TRBV19 and TRBJ2-1, with 7 bases matching TRBD2. V was clipped by 2 bases and J by 0 bases; unmatched bases: 4. Germline assignment: CDR1 LNHDA and CDR2 SQIVND (reference sequence). The CDR3 is made up of 16 amino acids. The CDR3 sequence: CASSIKRGSSYNEQFF. The CDR3 DNA follows: TGTGCCAGTAGTATAAAGCGGGGCAGCTCCTACAATGAGCAGTTCTTC.

The genes are TRBV18 and TRBJ2-7, with D possibly called TRBD1 or TRBD2 (5 bases each). V was shortened by 3 bases and J by 3 bases, with 18 bases between the two germline ends. The CDR3 sequence is 16 residues long. Germline lookup yields CDR1 KGHSH and CDR2 LQKENI. The CDR3 region is CASSPWSGQQGYEQYF. The CDR3 DNA reads TGTGCCAGCTCACCCTGGTCGGGGCAGCAAGGCTACGAGCAGTACTTC.

This clone was observed a few times. This chain connects TRBV9 to TRBJ2-3; TRBD1 agrees at 7 bases. The CDR3 covers 14 residues. Looked up from germline, CDR1 is SGDLS and CDR2 is YYNGEE. Losses at the gene ends were 4 bases for V and 4 bases for J; bases not matched to a gene: 6. The CDR3 sequence is CASSTTGDPDTQYF. The CDR3 region has the DNA TGTGCCAGCAGCACCACAGGGGACCCAGATACGCAGTATTTT.

The J gene is TRBJ1-3, the V gene TRBV7-9, with a tentative D call TRBD1 (6 bases). The CDR3 is 15 residues long. V lost 4 bases and J 4 bases, leaving 14 bases between the germline ends. Germline loops: CDR1 SEHNR, CDR2 FQNEAQ (reference sequence). DNA for the CDR3: TGTGCCAGCAGCTCCCGTGGGGGGCTGGGAAACACCATATATTTT. This gives the protein CASSSRGGLGNTIYF.

Comment on this clone: Possible read error: a much larger clone is one base away. This chain uses TRBV9 with TRBJ1-6; D might be TRBD1 (6 bases). The V gene lost 4 bases and the J gene lost 3 bases, with 8 bases spanning the gap. This CDR3 spans 14 amino acids. The germline CDR1 and CDR2 sequences are SGDLS and YYNGEE. CDR3 sequence (DNA): TGTGCCAGCAGCCCGACAGGCTATAATTCACCCCTCCACTTT. Translating it yields CASSPTGYNSPLHF.

This chain connects TRBV9 to TRBJ2-2; no firm D call. V was cut by 0 bases and J by 0 bases, with 12 bases left in between. There are 17 residues in the CDR3. Germline V gene lookup returns CDR1 SGDLS and CDR2 YYNGEE. The CDR3 protein is CASSVEVWFANTGELFF. DNA for the CDR3: TGTGCCAGCAGCGTAGAAGTCTGGTTCGCGAACACCGGGGAGCTGTTTTTT. The full variable domain, rest sourced from reference TRBV9 and TRBJ2-2, is DSGVTQTPKHLITATGQRVTLRCSPRSGDLSVYWYQQSLDQGLQFLIQYYNGEERAKGNILERFSAQQFPDLHSELNLSSLELGDSALYFCASSVEVWFANTGELFFGEGSRLTVL.

The chain recombines TRBV6-2 or TRBV6-3 with TRBJ1-1; 8 bases agree with TRBD1. V was pared by 0 bases and J by 0 bases, with 6 bases of the junction left unmatched. Germline assignment: CDR1 MNHEY and CDR2 SVGEGT. CDR3 length: 17 residues. The CDR3 spells CASSYSYTGGMNTEAFF. The CDR3 DNA is TGTGCCAGCAGTTACTCGTATACAGGGGGGATGAACACTGAAGCTTTCTTT.

On this clone: The identical CDR3 is also encoded by other nucleotide sequences in the sample. This chain connects TRBV18 to TRBJ1-5; D not resolved. In germline, CDR1 is KGHSH, CDR2 LQKENI. This CDR3 comprises 14 residues. The V gene lost 0 bases and the J gene lost 0 bases, with 3 bases spanning the gap. Here the CDR3 reads CASSPPYSNQPQHF. The CDR3 DNA reads as TGTGCCAGCTCACCACCTTATAGCAATCAGCCCCAGCATTTT.

This sequence joins TRBV6-1 and TRBJ1-6; D is possibly TRBD1 (5 bases). The CDR3 is made up of 17 amino acids. Per germline, CDR1 MNHNS and CDR2 SASEGT. The V end was cut by 2 bases, the J end by 10 bases, with 21 bases between. This chain's CDR3 is CASSEPPRTSKVSPLHF. The CDR3 DNA reads as TGTGCCAGCAGTGAACCTCCACGGACATCGAAGGTCTCACCCCTCCACTTT.

J is TRBJ1-6 and V is TRBV9; D is undetermined. The V end lost 5 bases, the J end lost 7 bases, and 7 bases lay between the germline ends. Germline assignment: CDR1 SGDLS and CDR2 YYNGEE. The CDR3 has 12 residues. This CDR3 reads CASSSQNSPLHF. Written as DNA, the CDR3 is TGTGCCAGCAGTTCCCAGAATTCACCCCTCCACTTT.

The chain uses TRBV4-3 and TRBJ2-1; 9 bases line up with TRBD2. In germline, CDR1 is LGHNA, CDR2 YSLEER. V lost 0 bases, J lost 9 bases, and 12 bases stayed unmatched. This CDR3 region has 17 residues. The CDR3 DNA reads as TGCGCCAGCAGCCAAGATCTCGCGCTAGCGGGGCAAGCTGAGCAGTTCTTC. It is translated as CASSQDLALAGQAEQFF.

The rearrangement links TRBV30 to TRBJ2-2; D remains unclear. Trimming pared 0 bases from V and 1 base from J, leaving 9 bases between. CDR1 GTSNPN and CDR2 SVGIG come from the germline V gene (reference sequence). There are 15 residues in the CDR3. The CDR3 here is CAWSVVRLNTGELFF. The CDR3 nucleotides read TGTGCCTGGAGTGTAGTTAGGTTGAACACCGGGGAGCTGTTTTTT.

V usage is TRBV28 and J usage is TRBJ2-1; tentatively, D is TRBD2 (6 bases). This CDR3 has 18 residues. CDR1 is MDHEN, CDR2 SYDVKM, per germline. Trimming took 2 bases from V and 7 from J, leaving 24 bases between them. The CDR3 is CASSLVRSGEEGWNEQFF. CDR3 DNA: TGTGCCAGCAGTTTAGTTCGTTCGGGGGAGGAGGGATGGAATGAGCAGTTCTTC.

The V gene is TRBV6-4, the J gene TRBJ2-2; no clear D. The CDR3 runs 15 residues. V was clipped by 0 bases and J by 3 bases, with 8 bases between them. Germline assignment: CDR1 MRHNA and CDR2 SNTAGT. The CDR3 sequence is CASSDSRADTGELFF. DNA of the CDR3: TGTGCCAGCAGTGACTCAAGGGCAGACACCGGGGAGCTGTTTTTT.

The chain recombines TRBV9 with TRBJ2-5, with D tentatively TRBD2 (5 bases). CDR3 length: 17 amino acids. Germline values: CDR1 SGDLS, CDR2 YYNGEE. V was shortened by 0 bases and J by 5 bases, with 20 bases between the two germline ends. The DNA of the CDR3 is TGTGCCAGCAGCGTAGATGGGGTAGGGAGCAGGTCGGAGACCCAGTACTTC. It is translated as CASSVDGVGSRSETQYF.

V usage is TRBV9 and J usage is TRBJ1-1; no firm D call. The germline CDR1 and CDR2 sequences are SGDLS and YYNGEE. V was pared by 0 bases and J by 5 bases, with 11 bases between. The CDR3 spans 14 residues. CDR3 coding DNA: TGTGCCAGCAGCGTAGGGGGAGAGGAGACTGAAGCTTTCTTT. Residues: CASSVGGEETEAFF.

The V call is TRBV6-1, the J call TRBJ1-1, with D possibly being TRBD1 (6 bases). Germline V gene lookup returns CDR1 MNHNS and CDR2 SASEGT. V was trimmed by 3 bases and J by 4 bases, leaving 9 bases between them. This CDR3 spans 13 amino acids. The CDR3 nucleotides are TGTGCCAGCAGTGATGGGGGCGGCACTGAAGCTTTCTTT. Translation gives CASSDGGGTEAFF.

V usage is TRBV9 and J usage is TRBJ2-2; TRBD2 agrees at 7 bases. CDR3 length: 16 residues. Germline V CDR1 and CDR2: SGDLS, YYNGEE. V gave up 2 bases and J gave up 1 base; unmatched junction bases: 5. CDR3 in DNA: TGTGCCAGCAGCGTTACGGCGGGGGAGAACACCGGGGAGCTGTTTTTT. Protein: CASSVTAGENTGELFF.

V is TRBV19 and J is TRBJ2-7; 8 positions match TRBD2. The CDR3 contains 15 residues. CDR1 and CDR2 from the germline V gene are LNHDA and SQIVND (reference sequence). The J segment lost 2 bases and the V segment lost 1 base, leaving 4 bases of the junction unmatched. The CDR3 protein is CASSIAGGYTYEQYF. As DNA, the CDR3 is TGTGCCAGTAGTATAGCGGGGGGGTATACCTACGAGCAGTACTTC.